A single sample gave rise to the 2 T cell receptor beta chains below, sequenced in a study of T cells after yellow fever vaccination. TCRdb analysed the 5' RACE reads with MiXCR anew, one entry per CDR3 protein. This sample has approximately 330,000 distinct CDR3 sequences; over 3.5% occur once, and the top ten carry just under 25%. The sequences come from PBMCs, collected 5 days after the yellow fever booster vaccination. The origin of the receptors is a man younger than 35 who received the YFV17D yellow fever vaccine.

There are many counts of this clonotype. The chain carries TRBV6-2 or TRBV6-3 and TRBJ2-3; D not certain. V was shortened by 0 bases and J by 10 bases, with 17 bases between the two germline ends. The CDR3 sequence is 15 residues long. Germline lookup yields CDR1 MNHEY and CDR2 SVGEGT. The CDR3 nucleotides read TGTGCCAGCAGTTACTCTTCAGCGACCTTAGAGCCGCAGTATTTT. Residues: CASSYSSATLEPQYF.

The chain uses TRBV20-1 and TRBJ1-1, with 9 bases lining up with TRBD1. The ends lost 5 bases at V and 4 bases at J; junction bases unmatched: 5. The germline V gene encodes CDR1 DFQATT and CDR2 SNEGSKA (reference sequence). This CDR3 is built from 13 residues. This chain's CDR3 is CSAYRGLGTEAFF. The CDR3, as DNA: TGCAGTGCTTACAGGGGGCTCGGCACTGAAGCTTTCTTT.